This T cell receptor beta chain was captured in a study of shared T cell receptors in the human thymus. The repertoire was sequenced with immunoSEQ multiplex PCR; TCRdb's copy has only in-frame clones and lacks some. This sample has over 350,000 clones, with approximately 95% found just once. This CDR3 spans 14 amino acids. The V gene's germline CDR1 is MDHEN and CDR2 SYDVKM. V lost 6 bases and J lost 9; bases outside the gene matches: 6. The V gene is TRBV28, the J gene TRBJ2-1; 12 bases agree with TRBD1. The sequencing input was thymocytes. The sequence came from a human donor. CDR3 residues: CASRPGQGACEQFF. The CDR3 DNA follows: TGTGCCAGCAGACCGGGACAGGGGGCTTGTGAGCAGTTCTTC. The whole variable domain, filled in from reference TRBV28 and TRBJ2-1, reads DVKVTQSSRYLVKRTGEKVFLECVQDMDHENMFWYRQDPGLGLRLIYFSYDVKMKEKGDIPEGYSVSREKKERFSLILESASTNQTSMYLCASRPGQGACEQFFGPGTRLTVL.